This TCR beta chain stems from a study of blood T cell repertoires in COVID-19. The CDR3 runs 13 residues. Germline assignment: CDR1 KGHDR and CDR2 SFDVKD. V dropped 4 bases and J dropped 4 bases, with 9 bases sitting between them. This table comes from immunoSEQ multiplex PCR, and its TCRdb copy is limited to in-frame clones, with some not included. The table records some 130,000 clones, around 83% of them present only once. The sequence derives from a man in his forties with active or convalescent COVID-19. The specimen sequenced was peripheral blood. This chain joins TRBV24-1 and TRBJ1-1; D possibly corresponds to TRBD1 (5 bases). Here the CDR3 reads CATSEPQGTEAFF. The DNA for the CDR3 is TGTGCCACCAGTGAACCCCAGGGCACTGAAGCTTTCTTT.